These 4 T cell receptor beta chains came from one sample sequenced in a study of T cells in Graves' hyperthyroidism and ophthalmopathy. RNA transcripts yielded amplified TCR beta CDR3 regions. Using the HTBI primer set, a first-round RT-PCR was run on the TCR CDR3. MiXCR, run by TCRdb on the multiplex PCR reads, gives a single entry per CDR3 protein. The repertoire consists of about 740,000 distinct CDR3 sequences, with approximately 14% occurring once and the leading ten covering about a tenth. The sequenced sample consisted of blood. The receptors come from a young woman with Graves' hyperthyroidism.

This clonotype was seen many times. Written as DNA, the CDR3 is TGTGCCAGCAGTTATGGGCTAGCGGGAGTCACAGATACGCAGTATTTT. It yields the protein CASSYGLAGVTDTQYF. The chain joins TRBV6-1 to TRBJ2-3; 10 bases line up with TRBD2. In germline, CDR1 is MNHNS, CDR2 SASEGT. This CDR3 has 16 residues. Germline trimming cut 5 bases from V and 2 bases from J; bases unmatched to any gene: 7.

This clonotype was counted at least ten times. The gene calls are TRBV11-2 and TRBJ2-5; D is tentatively TRBD1 or TRBD2 (5 bases each). Germline CDR1 SGHAT, CDR2 FQNNGV. V was pared by 1 base and J by 1 base, with 13 bases between. This CDR3 is built from 16 residues. CDR3 amino acids: CASSLGRDVFQETQYF. In DNA, the CDR3 is TGTGCCAGCAGCTTAGGTCGGGACGTATTCCAAGAGACCCAGTACTTC. Complete variable domain (other parts from reference TRBV11-2 and TRBJ2-5): EAGVAQSPRYKIIEKRQSVAFWCNPISGHATLYWYQQILGQGPKLLIQFQNNGVVDDSQLPKDRFSAERLKGVDSTLKIQPAKLEDSAVYLCASSLGRDVFQETQYFGPGTRLLVL.

In its sample, this clonotype was seen many times. The rearrangement links TRBV6-2 or TRBV6-3 to TRBJ1-1; D is uncertain. The CDR3 extends over 14 amino acids. V was clipped by 2 bases and J by 8 bases, with 15 bases between them. Germline lookup yields CDR1 MNHEY and CDR2 SVGEGT. The CDR3 loop is CASSYTPTSPEAFF. The CDR3 nucleotides are TGTGCCAGCAGTTACACACCGACTAGTCCCGAAGCTTTCTTT.

The table lists this clonotype with many counts. CDR3 sequence: CASIPARSSYNEQFF. Written as DNA, the CDR3 is TGTGCCAGCATCCCCGCAAGGAGCTCCTACAATGAGCAGTTCTTC. The V call is TRBV5-5, the J call TRBJ2-1; D gene uncertain. This CDR3 is built from 15 residues. Trimming cost V 6 bases and J 0 bases, with 13 bases left between them. Germline assignment: CDR1 SGHKS and CDR2 YYEKEE (reference sequence).